This T cell receptor beta chain is from a study of blood T cell repertoires in COVID-19. Sequencing used immunoSEQ multiplex PCR; TCRdb keeps in-frame clones, though not all of them. The table has about 89,000 clones, over 75% seen once. Germline V gene sequence: CDR1 KGHSH, CDR2 LQKENI. This CDR3 is built from 13 residues. The trim removed 1 base at V and 11 bases at J, leaving 3 bases unmatched. Source material: peripheral blood. The rearrangement uses TRBV18 and TRBJ1-1; 11 nucleotides agree with TRBD1. The source is a woman aged 80 or older with acute or convalescent COVID-19. CDR3 bases: TGTGCCAGCTCACCACAGGACAGGGGGCCGGCTTTCTTT. It translates to CASSPQDRGPAFF.